This TCR beta chain came from a study of blood T cell repertoires in COVID-19. Study information: The origin of the acute and convalescent COVID-19 samples was the United States, Italy and Spain.

Some clones are missing from TCRdb's copy, which holds only in-frame ones; the method was immunoSEQ multiplex PCR. In the table there are a few hundred thousand clones, approximately 84% of which are singletons. Germline V CDR1 and CDR2: SNHLY, FYNNEI. Trimming took 6 bases from V and 11 from J, leaving 12 bases between them. The CDR3 has 11 residues. The source of this sequence is a woman aged 30 to 39 who had recovered from COVID-19. The material sequenced was PBMCs or T cells enriched from blood (not recorded which). The chain recombines TRBV2 with TRBJ2-3; no clear D gene. CDR3 nucleotide sequence: TGTGCCAGCAGCGATGAGGTGGGGCAGTATTTT. Its protein product is CASSDEVGQYF.